The clone carrying this TCR beta chain was recorded a few times. Its specificity is unknown. TCRdb reanalysed the 5' RACE reads using MiXCR and keeps one entry per CDR3 protein. Counted here are 90,000 to 95,000 distinct CDR3 sequences, approximately 12% occurring once; the ten biggest clones make up 35% to 50%. Germline CDR1 and CDR2: DFQATT and SNEGSKA (reference sequence). The length of the CDR3 is 16 residues. Trimming took 0 bases from V and 3 from J; bases not matched to a gene: 7. As for time point: sample taken at primary tumor resection. Unsorted samples of tumor, nontumor lung or frozen PBMC had their whole RNA sequenced. The donor population consisted of approximately 70 patients with untreated, early-stage non-small cell lung cancer. These data belong to a study of spatial heterogeneity in lung cancer. Regarding the study as a whole: Ubiquitous expanded tumor TCRs were observed in blood more at resection than follow-up.

Sequencing was performed on PBMCs, taken at surgery. The chain links TRBV20-1 to TRBJ2-1; 8 bases align to TRBD2. The receptor's source is a male donor with early-stage non-small cell lung cancer. CDR3 nucleotide sequence: TGCAGTGCTAGAGATTACAGCGGGGGTAACTACAATGAGCAGTTCTTC. Translating gives CSARDYSGGNYNEQFF.